Following are 20 T cell receptor beta chains from one sample sequenced in a study of fetal regulatory T cell absence and autoimmunity. This table comes from immunoSEQ multiplex PCR, and its TCRdb copy is limited to in-frame clones, with some not included. The sample records 85,000 to 100,000 clones, 60% to 80% being singletons. The specimen was pancreas tissue. Every receptor here comes from a male donor with IPEX syndrome.

The chain joins TRBV29-1 to TRBJ1-2; 9 positions match TRBD1. This CDR3 has 12 residues. CDR1 and CDR2 from the germline V gene are SQVTM and ANQGSEA. V trimming: 7 bases; J trimming: 5 bases; junction bases outside the gene matches: 5. CDR3 bases: TGCAGCGGACAGGGGGAAGGGTATGGCTACACCTTC. Encoded protein: CSGQGEGYGYTF.

The chain combines TRBV7-2 with TRBJ2-7, with 8 bases identical to TRBD1. Germline values: CDR1 SGHTA, CDR2 FQGNSA. J gave up 1 base and V 5 bases, and 4 bases lay outside the gene matches. The CDR3 has 14 amino acids. The CDR3 DNA reads as TGTGCCAGCAGCCGACAGGGGAGTTCCTACGAGCAGTACTTC. This gives the protein CASSRQGSSYEQYF.

In its sample, this clone was seen once. The chain recombines TRBV6-1 with TRBJ1-5; D not resolved. Germline V gene lookup returns CDR1 MNHNS and CDR2 SASEGT. The V and J ends lost 2 bases and 0 bases respectively, with 5 bases between them. CDR3 length: 14 residues. The CDR3 reads CASSEQSSNQPQHF. The CDR3 DNA reads TGTGCCAGCAGTGAACAGAGTAGCAATCAGCCCCAGCATTTT.

The chain is built from TRBV7-2 and TRBJ1-2; the D is unclear. The CDR3 contains 14 residues. V was shortened by 0 bases and J by 3 bases, with 8 bases between the two germline ends. Germline V CDR1 and CDR2: SGHTA, FQGNSA. CDR3 nucleotides: TGTGCCAGCAGCTTAGCGTTGGGCTACTATGGCTACACCTTC. Translated, it gives CASSLALGYYGYTF.

The chain is built from TRBV7-6 and TRBJ2-7, with D uncertain. The CDR3 spans 15 residues. Trimming removed 5 bases at V and 3 bases at J, with 17 bases between. Germline V gene data show CDR1 as SGHVS and CDR2 as FNYEAQ. The CDR3 here is CASSRDIVSLYEQYF. DNA of the CDR3: TGTGCCAGCAGCCGTGATATTGTCAGCCTCTACGAGCAGTACTTC.

This chain connects TRBV7-6 to TRBJ2-3, with TRBD2 identical over 13 bases. The junction had 6 bases not matched to a gene; V was cut back by 0 bases and J by 0 bases. This CDR3 is 19 amino acids long. The germline V gene encodes CDR1 SGHVS and CDR2 FNYEAQ. Written as DNA, the CDR3 is TGTGCCAGCAGCTTAGCCTGGACTAGCGGGGGCCTTAGCACAGATACGCAGTATTTT. Protein product: CASSLAWTSGGLSTDTQYF.

The chain is built from TRBV14 and TRBJ2-1; no firm D call. CDR3 length equals 13 residues. Germline CDR1 is SGHDN and CDR2 is FVKESK. Trimming took 4 bases from V and 9 from J, leaving 13 bases between them. The CDR3 bases are TGTGCCAGCAGCCTTTCAAGGCGGAGTGAGCAGTTCTTC. Amino acid sequence: CASSLSRRSEQFF.

This chain joins TRBV15 and TRBJ1-4, with unresolved D. V was cut by 0 bases and J by 0 bases, with 17 bases left in between. The CDR3 extends over 19 amino acids. The V gene's germline CDR1 is LNHNV and CDR2 YYDKDF (reference sequence). CDR3 DNA sequence: TGTGCCACCAGCAGAGAGCTAGTCTGGACGGTTGCAACTAATGAAAAACTGTTTTTT. Its protein is CATSRELVWTVATNEKLFF.

The chain employs TRBV5-1 and TRBJ1-3; TRBD1 might be the D (6 bases). Trimming removed 5 bases at V and 2 bases at J, with 17 bases between. The germline V gene has CDR1 SGHRS and CDR2 YFSETQ. The CDR3 consists of 16 residues. The CDR3 here is CASRSLDAGAGNTIYF. The DNA for the CDR3 is TGCGCCAGCAGATCGCTTGATGCAGGGGCTGGAAACACCATATATTTT.

The chain employs TRBV5-1 and TRBJ2-3; 10 bases map to TRBD2. V lost 0 bases and J lost 6; bases outside the gene matches: 7. CDR1 and CDR2 (germline): SGHRS, YFSETQ. There are 16 residues in the CDR3. The DNA of the CDR3 is TGCGCCAGCAGCTTGGCTGGTAGCGGGAGGATCGATACGCAGTATTTT. Encoded protein: CASSLAGSGRIDTQYF.

V and J are TRBV6-1 and TRBJ2-7; the D gene is possibly TRBD1 (6 bases). V was pared by 2 bases and J by 0 bases, with 14 bases between. Germline CDR1 and CDR2: MNHNS and SASEGT. The CDR3 spans 16 residues. Here the CDR3 DNA reads TGTGCCAGCAGTGAATTCCGGACAGCTAGCTCCTACGAGCAGTACTTC. Translating it yields CASSEFRTASSYEQYF.

The rearrangement joins TRBV27 to TRBJ2-7; 11 bases map to TRBD2. J gave up 2 bases and V 0 bases, and 0 bases lay outside the gene matches. The CDR3 contains 15 residues. CDR1 is MNHEY, CDR2 SMNVEV, per germline (reference sequence). For the CDR3, the DNA is TGTGCCAGCAGTTTATCTAGCGGGAGGGCCTACGAGCAGTACTTC. Its protein product is CASSLSSGRAYEQYF.

The chain couples TRBV16 to TRBJ2-7; 9 bases are a match to TRBD1. CDR3 size: 17 residues. The trim removed 2 bases at V and 2 bases at J, leaving 10 bases unmatched. Looked up from germline, CDR1 is KGHSY and CDR2 is FQNENV. The CDR3 sequence: CASSQPGTGRVPYEQYF. CDR3 sequence (DNA): TGTGCCAGCAGCCAACCTGGGACAGGGAGAGTGCCCTACGAGCAGTACTTC.

This chain joins TRBV4-3 and TRBJ2-3, with TRBD2 matching 13 bases. The ends lost 5 bases at V and 6 bases at J; junction bases unmatched: 5. This CDR3 is 15 amino acids long. The germline gives CDR1 LGHNA, CDR2 YSLEER. CDR3 amino acids: CASSSRLAGGDTQYF. The CDR3 DNA reads TGCGCCAGCAGCTCCCGACTAGCGGGGGGTGATACGCAGTATTTT.

The rearrangement joins TRBV15 to TRBJ1-4; 7 nucleotides match TRBD1. The V and J ends lost 4 bases and 1 base, in that order; junction bases with no gene match: 6. CDR3 length: 16 residues. Germline-derived CDR1 and CDR2 are LNHNV and YYDKDF (reference sequence). The CDR3 region is CATSTNQGGTNEKLFF. The CDR3 coding sequence is TGTGCCACCAGCACAAACCAGGGGGGAACTAATGAAAAACTGTTTTTT.

The chain joins TRBV19 to TRBJ1-5, with 8 bases matching TRBD1. Looked up from germline, CDR1 is LNHDA and CDR2 is SQIVND (reference sequence). J gave up 0 bases and V 4 bases, and 5 bases lay outside the gene matches. The CDR3 runs to 16 residues. This CDR3 is CASSTGRGPSNQPQHF. DNA of the CDR3: TGTGCCAGTAGTACGGGCAGGGGGCCTAGCAATCAGCCCCAGCATTTT. The full variable domain, completed using reference TRBV19 and TRBJ1-5, is DGGITQSPKYLFRKEGQNVTLSCEQNLNHDAMYWYRQDPGQGLRLIYYSQIVNDFQKGDIAEGYSVSREKKESFPLTVTSAQKNPTAFYLCASSTGRGPSNQPQHFGDGTRLSIL.

This clone was seen a single time. The rearrangement links TRBV2 to TRBJ1-5; TRBD1 is a possible D gene (6 bases). The germline V gene has CDR1 SNHLY and CDR2 FYNNEI. V dropped 2 bases and J dropped 3 bases, with 20 bases sitting between them. The CDR3 length is 18 residues. This CDR3 is CASSEREVWTALNQPQHF. CDR3 bases: TGTGCCAGCAGTGAAAGGGAAGTGTGGACAGCCCTCAATCAGCCCCAGCATTTT.

This rearrangement joins TRBV9 to TRBJ1-2; perhaps TRBD1 as D (5 bases). V lost 4 bases to trimming and J lost 0 bases, with 13 bases between them. Looked up from germline, CDR1 is SGDLS and CDR2 is YYNGEE. The CDR3 is 15 amino acids. The CDR3 nucleotides read TGTGCCAGCAGCTCCCTGGGGCGCGCTAACTATGGCTACACCTTC. Translation gives CASSSLGRANYGYTF.

This clone was found a few times. The rearrangement links TRBV12-5 to TRBJ1-2, with TRBD1 identical over 7 bases. V trimming: 0 bases; J trimming: 3 bases; junction bases outside the gene matches: 1. The CDR3 is made up of 14 amino acids. The germline V gene has CDR1 LGHNT and CDR2 FRNRAP. Here the CDR3 reads CASGLVTGDYGYTF. In nucleotides, the CDR3 is TGTGCTAGTGGTTTGGTCACAGGGGACTATGGCTACACCTTC.

The chain carries TRBV18 and TRBJ1-1; D remains unclear. Germline-derived CDR1 and CDR2 are KGHSH and LQKENI. This CDR3 is built from 12 residues. Between the trimmed V and J ends, which lost 4 bases and 5 bases, there was a span of 8 bases. This CDR3 is CASSQGETEAFF. The CDR3 DNA reads TGTGCCAGCTCACAGGGAGAAACTGAAGCTTTCTTT.